This T cell receptor beta chain was found in a study of T cell responses to AZD1222 COVID-19 vaccine. Germline trimming cut 3 bases from V and 3 bases from J; bases unmatched to any gene: 5. This CDR3 has 15 residues. The germline V gene has CDR1 MGHRA and CDR2 YSYEKL. Repertoires were generated with immunoSEQ multiplex PCR, while TCRdb's copy carries only in-frame clones and drops some. The sample includes some 150,000 clones, about 82% seen only once; the top ten take approximately 4.7%. The chain joins TRBV4-1 to TRBJ1-2; 9 positions match TRBD1. Sequenced material: peripheral blood, taken 28 days after the second AZD1222 dose. This receptor was identified in an adult who received the AZD1222 COVID-19 vaccine. In DNA form, the CDR3 reads TGCGCCAGCAGCCAGGGGGGACAGGGCCACTATGGCTACACCTTC. Translation: CASSQGGQGHYGYTF.